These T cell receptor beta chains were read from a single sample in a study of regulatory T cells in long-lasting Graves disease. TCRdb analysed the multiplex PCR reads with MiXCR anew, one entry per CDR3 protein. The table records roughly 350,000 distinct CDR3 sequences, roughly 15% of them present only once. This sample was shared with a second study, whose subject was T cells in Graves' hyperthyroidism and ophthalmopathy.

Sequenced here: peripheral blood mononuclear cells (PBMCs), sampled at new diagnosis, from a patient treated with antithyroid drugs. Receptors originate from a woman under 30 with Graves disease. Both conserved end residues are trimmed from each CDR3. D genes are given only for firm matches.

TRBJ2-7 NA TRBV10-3 AAPAIFYEQY
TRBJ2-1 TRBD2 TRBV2 ASSPSGSEQF
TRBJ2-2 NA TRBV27 ASSDRVAGGELF
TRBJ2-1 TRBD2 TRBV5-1 ASSTESGVSYNEQF
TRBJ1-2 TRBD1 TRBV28 ASRVGQGAFGYT
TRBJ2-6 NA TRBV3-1 ASSQRVLWASGANVLT
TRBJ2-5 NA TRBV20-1 SALGEETQY
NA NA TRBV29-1 SIDPGTTETQY
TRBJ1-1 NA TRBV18 ASSPGVVSTEAF
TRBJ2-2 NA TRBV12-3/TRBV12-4 ASSLVSLAPNTGELF
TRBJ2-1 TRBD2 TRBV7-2 ASSALAGARNEQF
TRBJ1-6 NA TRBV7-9 ASSPEGSPLH
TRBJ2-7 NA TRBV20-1 SARRGLVYEQY
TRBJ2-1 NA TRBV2 ASSGRGSHEQF
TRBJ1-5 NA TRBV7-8 ASSSYDRQPQH
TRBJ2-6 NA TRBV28 ASSGAGRFGANVLT
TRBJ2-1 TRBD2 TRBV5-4 ASSPGTSGSRHEQF
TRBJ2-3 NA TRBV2 ASSEAGTQY
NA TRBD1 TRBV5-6 ASSSTGQGRRQETQY
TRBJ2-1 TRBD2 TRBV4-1 ASSQPAGDPYNEQF
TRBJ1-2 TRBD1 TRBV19 ASKNPGGSYGYT
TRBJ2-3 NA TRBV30 AWSPGSTDTQY
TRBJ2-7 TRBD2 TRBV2 ASRRGAFLSYEQY
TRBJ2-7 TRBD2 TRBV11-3 ASSLPLAGLDEQY
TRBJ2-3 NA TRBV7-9 ASSSMTEYTQY
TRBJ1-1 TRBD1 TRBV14 ASSQDRTGGAF
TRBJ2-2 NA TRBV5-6 ASSLAFWRRNTGELF
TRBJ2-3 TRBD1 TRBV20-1 SARSDRGDTQY
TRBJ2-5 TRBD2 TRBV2 ASLERGIETQY
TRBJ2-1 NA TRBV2 ASSELSINEQF
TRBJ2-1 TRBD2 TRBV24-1 ATSDFRTSGTTYNEQF
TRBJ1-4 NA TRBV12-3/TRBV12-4 ASSFIRGGNEKLF
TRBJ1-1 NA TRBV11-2 ASSIAGSNTEAF
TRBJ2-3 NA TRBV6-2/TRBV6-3 ASSPRAGPTDTQY
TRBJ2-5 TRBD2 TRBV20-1 SARGQTSAYQETQY
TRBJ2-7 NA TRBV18 ASSPPSTSYEQY
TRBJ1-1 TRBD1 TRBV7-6 ASSAYRGSNTEAF
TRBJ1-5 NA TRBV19 ASSITGYRQPQH
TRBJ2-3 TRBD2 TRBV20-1 SALAGGPIDTQY
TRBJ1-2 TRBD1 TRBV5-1 ASRDRDYGYT
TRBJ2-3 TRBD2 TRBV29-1 SVETTSGTSGGAPDTQY